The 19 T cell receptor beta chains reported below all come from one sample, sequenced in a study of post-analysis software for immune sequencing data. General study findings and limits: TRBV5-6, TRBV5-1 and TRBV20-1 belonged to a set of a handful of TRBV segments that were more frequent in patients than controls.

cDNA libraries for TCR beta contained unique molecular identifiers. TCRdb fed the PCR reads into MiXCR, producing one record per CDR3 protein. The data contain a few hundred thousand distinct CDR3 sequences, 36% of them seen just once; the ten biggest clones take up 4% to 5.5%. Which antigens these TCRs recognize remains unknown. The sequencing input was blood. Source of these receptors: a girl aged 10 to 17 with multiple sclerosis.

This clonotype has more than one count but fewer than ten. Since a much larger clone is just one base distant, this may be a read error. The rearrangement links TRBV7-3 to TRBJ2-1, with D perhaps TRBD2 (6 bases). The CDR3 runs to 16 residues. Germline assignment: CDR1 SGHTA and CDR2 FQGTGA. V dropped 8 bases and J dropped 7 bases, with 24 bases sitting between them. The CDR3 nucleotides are TGTGCCAGCGGCCCCATCGGGGAGGTCGGCCCGAATGAGCAGTTCTTC. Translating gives CASGPIGEVGPNEQFF.

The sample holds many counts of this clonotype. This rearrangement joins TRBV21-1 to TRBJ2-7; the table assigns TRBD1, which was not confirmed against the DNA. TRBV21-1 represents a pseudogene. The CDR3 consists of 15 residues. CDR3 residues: CAHWTFLYATTEQYF. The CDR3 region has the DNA TGTGCCCACTGGACATTTCTCTATGCCACGACCGAGCAGTACTTC.

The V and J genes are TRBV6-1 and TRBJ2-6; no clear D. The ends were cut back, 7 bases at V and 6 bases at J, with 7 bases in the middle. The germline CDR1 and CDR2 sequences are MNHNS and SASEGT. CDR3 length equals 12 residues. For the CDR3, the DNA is TGTGCCAGCAAGTGGGAGGCCAACGTCCTGACTTTC. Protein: CASKWEANVLTF.

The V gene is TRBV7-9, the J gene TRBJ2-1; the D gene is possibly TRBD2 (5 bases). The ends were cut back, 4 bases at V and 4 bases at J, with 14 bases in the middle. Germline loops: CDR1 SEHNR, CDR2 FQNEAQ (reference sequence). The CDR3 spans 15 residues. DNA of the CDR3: TGTGCCAGCAGCTCACGGGGAAACCCGTACAATGAGCAGTTCTTC. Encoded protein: CASSSRGNPYNEQFF.

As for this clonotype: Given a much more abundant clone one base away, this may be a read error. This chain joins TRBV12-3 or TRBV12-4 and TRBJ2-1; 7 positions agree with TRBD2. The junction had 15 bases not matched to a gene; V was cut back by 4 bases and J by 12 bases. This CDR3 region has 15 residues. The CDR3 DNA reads TGTGCCAGCAGTTCAACTAGCGACCCGGTCGATGGGCAGTTCTTC. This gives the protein CASSSTSDPVDGQFF.

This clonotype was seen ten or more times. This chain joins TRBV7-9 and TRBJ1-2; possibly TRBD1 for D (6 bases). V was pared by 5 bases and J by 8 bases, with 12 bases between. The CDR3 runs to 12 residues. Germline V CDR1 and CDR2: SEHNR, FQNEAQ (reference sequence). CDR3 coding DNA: TGTGCCAGCAGCATCCCAGGGGCGGGCTACACCTTC. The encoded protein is CASSIPGAGYTF.

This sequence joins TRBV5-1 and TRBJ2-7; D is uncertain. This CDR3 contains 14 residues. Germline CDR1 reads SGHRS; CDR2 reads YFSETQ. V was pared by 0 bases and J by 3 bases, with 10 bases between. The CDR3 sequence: CASSLAGGYYEQYF. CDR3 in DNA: TGCGCCAGCAGCTTGGCTGGTGGCTACTACGAGCAGTACTTC.

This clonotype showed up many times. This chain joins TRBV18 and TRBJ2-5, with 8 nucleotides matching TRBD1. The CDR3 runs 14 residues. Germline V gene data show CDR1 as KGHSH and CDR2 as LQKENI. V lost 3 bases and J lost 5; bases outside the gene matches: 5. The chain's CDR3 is CASSPRTGRETQYF. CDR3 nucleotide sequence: TGTGCCAGCTCACCGCGGACAGGGAGGGAGACCCAGTACTTC. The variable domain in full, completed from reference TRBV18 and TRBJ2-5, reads NAGVMQNPRHLVRRRGQEARLRCSPMKGHSHVYWYRQLPEEGLKFMVYLQKENIIDESGMPKERFSAEFPKEGPSILRIQQVVRGDSAAYFCASSPRTGRETQYFGPGTRLLVL.

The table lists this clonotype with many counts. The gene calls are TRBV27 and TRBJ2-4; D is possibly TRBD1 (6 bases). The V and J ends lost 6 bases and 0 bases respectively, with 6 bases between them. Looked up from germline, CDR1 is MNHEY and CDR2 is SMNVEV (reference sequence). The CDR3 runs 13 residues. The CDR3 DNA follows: TGTGCCAGCAGCAGGGGAGCCAAAAACATTCAGTACTTC. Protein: CASSRGAKNIQYF.

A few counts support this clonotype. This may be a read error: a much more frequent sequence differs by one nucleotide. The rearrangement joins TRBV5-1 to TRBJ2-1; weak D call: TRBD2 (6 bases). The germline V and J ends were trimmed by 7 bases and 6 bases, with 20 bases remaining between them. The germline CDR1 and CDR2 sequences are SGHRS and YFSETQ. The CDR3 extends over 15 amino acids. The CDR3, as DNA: TGCGCCAGCGGCCCGGACCCGTTCGGGAGCAATGAGCAGTTCTTC. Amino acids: CASGPDPFGSNEQFF.

The CDR3 DNA sequence: TGTGCCAGTAGCGCCAGTCCTTCTGGTCACAATGAGCAGTTCTTC. Encoded protein: CASSASPSGHNEQFF. The chain uses TRBV19 and TRBJ2-1; D uncertain. Deletions cut 6 bases from V and 5 bases from J, with 17 bases between. The CDR3 is made up of 15 amino acids. Germline V gene data show CDR1 as LNHDA and CDR2 as SQIVND (reference sequence). The full variable domain, in which reference TRBV19 and TRBJ2-1 provide the parts outside the CDR3, is DGGITQSPKYLFRKEGQNVTLSCEQNLNHDAMYWYRQDPGQGLRLIYYSQIVNDFQKGDIAEGYSVSREKKESFPLTVTSAQKNPTAFYLCASSASPSGHNEQFFGPGTRLTVL.

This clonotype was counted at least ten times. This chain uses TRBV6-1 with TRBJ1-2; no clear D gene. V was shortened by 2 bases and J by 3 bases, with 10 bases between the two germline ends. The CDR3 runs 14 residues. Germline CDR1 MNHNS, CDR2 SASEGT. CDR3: CASSEIGIDYGYTF. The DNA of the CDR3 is TGTGCCAGCAGTGAAATAGGAATCGACTATGGCTACACCTTC.

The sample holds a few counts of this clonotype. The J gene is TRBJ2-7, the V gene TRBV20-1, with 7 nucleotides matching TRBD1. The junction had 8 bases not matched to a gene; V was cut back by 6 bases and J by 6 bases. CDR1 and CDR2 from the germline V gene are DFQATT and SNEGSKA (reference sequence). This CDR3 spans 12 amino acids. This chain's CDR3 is CSAPGQSFEQYF. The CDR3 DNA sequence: TGCAGTGCCCCGGGACAGTCTTTCGAGCAGTACTTC.

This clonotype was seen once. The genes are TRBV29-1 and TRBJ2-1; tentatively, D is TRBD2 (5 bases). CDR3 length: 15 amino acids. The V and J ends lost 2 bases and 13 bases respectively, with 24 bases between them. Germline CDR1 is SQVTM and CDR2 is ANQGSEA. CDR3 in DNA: TGCAGCGTTGAAAAATTGGTTAGCAGATGGGAGACCCAGTTCTTC. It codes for CSVEKLVSRWETQFF.

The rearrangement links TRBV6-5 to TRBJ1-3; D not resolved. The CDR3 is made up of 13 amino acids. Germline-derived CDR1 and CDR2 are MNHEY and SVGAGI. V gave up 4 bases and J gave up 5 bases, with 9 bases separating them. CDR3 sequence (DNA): TGTGCCAGCAGTTCCAGCTATCGAAACACCATATATTTT. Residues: CASSSSYRNTIYF.

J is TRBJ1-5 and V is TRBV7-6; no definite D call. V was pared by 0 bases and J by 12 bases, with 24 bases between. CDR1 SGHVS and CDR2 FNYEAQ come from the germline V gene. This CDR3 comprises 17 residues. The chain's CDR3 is CASSLAPGGVRNRLQHF. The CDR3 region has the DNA TGTGCCAGCAGCTTAGCGCCAGGAGGAGTCCGCAATCGGCTCCAGCATTTT.

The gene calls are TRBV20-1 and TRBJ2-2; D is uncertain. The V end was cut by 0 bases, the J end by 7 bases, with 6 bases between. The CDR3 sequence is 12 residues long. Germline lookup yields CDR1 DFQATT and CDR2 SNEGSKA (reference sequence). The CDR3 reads CSARDLNGELFF. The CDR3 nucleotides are TGCAGTGCTAGAGATCTAAACGGGGAGCTGTTTTTT.

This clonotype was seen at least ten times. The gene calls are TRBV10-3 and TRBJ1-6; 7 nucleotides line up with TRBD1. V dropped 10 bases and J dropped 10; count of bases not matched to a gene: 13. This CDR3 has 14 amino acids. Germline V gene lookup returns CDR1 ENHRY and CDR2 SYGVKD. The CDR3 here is CATKTGTERSPLHF. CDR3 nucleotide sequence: TGTGCCACCAAGACAGGGACGGAACGGTCACCCCTCCACTTT.

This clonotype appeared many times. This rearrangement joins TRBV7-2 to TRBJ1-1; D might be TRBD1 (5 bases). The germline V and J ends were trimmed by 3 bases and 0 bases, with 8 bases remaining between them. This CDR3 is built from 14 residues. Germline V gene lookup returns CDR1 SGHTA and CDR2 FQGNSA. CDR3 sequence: CASSFGGMNTEAFF. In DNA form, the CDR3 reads TGTGCCAGCAGCTTTGGGGGAATGAACACTGAAGCTTTCTTT.